This TCR beta chain was recorded in a study of a mutant IDH1 vaccine in newly diagnosed glioma (dated by TCRdb to about 2021). Concerning the study at large: The roughly 33 treated patients were roughly 62% male and around 40% female, with a mean age of around 40 years. Peripheral blood was collected at six visits: V03 (baseline), V05, V07, V10, V12 and V13. Longitudinal TCRB deep sequencing was done for 25 to 30 treated patients, wherever samples were available for exploratory analyses. Before enrollment, most patients had been given radiochemotherapy with temozolomide as standard therapy, while the rest had received either radiotherapy alone or temozolomide alone. The paper as a whole reports these results and caveats: Changes in the top peripheral T cell clonotypes picked up by TCRB sequencing did not appear to be linked to pseudoprogression. PBMC samples for TCRB deep sequencing were selected based on availability. The authors noted that analyses of patient blood samples could not be reproduced because of sample limitations. Across multiple MHC alleles, vaccine-induced immune responses were seen in nearly 95% of patients.

The label giving this sample's time point can be read as: baseline, week 1 (first vaccination visit). This sample's treatment or condition label indicates: pre-vaccination baseline after standard-of-care therapy. The donors had newly diagnosed IDH1-mutant astrocytomas of WHO grade 3 or 4 that showed loss of nuclear ATRX. The samples were drawn from NOA16, a multicentre, single-arm, open-label phase I trial in Germany that tested a mutant IDH1 peptide vaccine in humans for the first time. Blood drawn at visit V03 was used as the baseline sample for immunogenicity testing. Genomic DNA for TCRB sequencing was isolated from EDTA blood with the DNeasy Blood and Tissue Kit. CDR1 and CDR2 (SGDLS, YYNGEE) derive from the germline V gene. Cut back by 4 bases and 4 bases, the V and J ends lie 17 bases apart. Including the terminal cysteine and phenylalanine, the CDR3 comprises 15 residues. The read is trimmed to its CDR3 DNA, 45 bases read in frame from base 1.

Library preparation used the immunoSEQ multiplex PCR assay. Rearranged TCR beta chain sequences were amplified using the hsTCRB Kit according to the manufacturer's protocol. Sequencing of TCRB libraries was carried out on an Illumina MiSeq. On the study's bioinformatics: The kit vendor's proprietary platform handled demultiplexing, trimming and gene mapping. What TCRdb holds here is the immuneACCESS table cut down to in-frame rearrangements. Part of the clones is not present; checked against another copy, under half of the missing clones reflect an unresolved V gene, and the others are unexplained. V and J calls and clone size are as listed in that table; D and trimming were resolved from the DNA. Recorded for this sample are fewer than 45,000 clones; roughly 78% of them occurred a single time. Roughly 9.1% of the sample rests with the top ten. Regarding this clone: The antigen this receptor binds is unknown. One base away there is no much larger clone; base qualities are not given.

The V gene is TRBV9 and the J gene is TRBJ1-1; TRBD1 is a weak D gene call, 6 bases matching. The source is a man in his forties or fifties with glioma. Some clones in this sample may be carry-over from other donors' samples. Source: PBMCs, taken from a glioma patient treated with radiotherapy, temozolomide or both. The CDR3 corresponds to CASSPRDNYLTEAFF. The nucleotides read TGTGCCAGCAGCCCCCGGGACAATTATCTCACTGAAGCTTTCTTT.